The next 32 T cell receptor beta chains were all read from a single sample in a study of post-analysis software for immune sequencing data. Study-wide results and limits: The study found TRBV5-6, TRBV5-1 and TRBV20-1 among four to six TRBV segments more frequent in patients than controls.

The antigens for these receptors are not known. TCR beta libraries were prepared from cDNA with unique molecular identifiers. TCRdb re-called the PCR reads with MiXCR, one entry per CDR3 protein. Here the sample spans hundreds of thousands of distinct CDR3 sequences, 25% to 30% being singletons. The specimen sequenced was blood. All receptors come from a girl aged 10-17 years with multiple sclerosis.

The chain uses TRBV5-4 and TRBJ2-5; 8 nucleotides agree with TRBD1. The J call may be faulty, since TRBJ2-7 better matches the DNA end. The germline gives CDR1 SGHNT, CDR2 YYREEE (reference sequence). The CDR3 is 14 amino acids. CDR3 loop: CASSSPGQAYEQYF. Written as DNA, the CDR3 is TGTGCCAGCAGCTCACCGGGACAGGCATACGAGCAGTACTTC.

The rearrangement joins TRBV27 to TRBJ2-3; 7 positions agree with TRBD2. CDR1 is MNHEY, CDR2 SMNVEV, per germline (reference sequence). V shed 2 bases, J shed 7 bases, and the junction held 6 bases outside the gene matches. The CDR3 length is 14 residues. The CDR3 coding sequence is TGTGCCAGCAGTTTACCGGGACTACCCTATACGCAGTATTTT. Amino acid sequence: CASSLPGLPYTQYF.

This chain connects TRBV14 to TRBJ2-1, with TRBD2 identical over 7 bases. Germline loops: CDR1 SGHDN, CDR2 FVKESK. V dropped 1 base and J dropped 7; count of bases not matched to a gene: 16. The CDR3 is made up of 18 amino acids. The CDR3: CASSQGWIIAGPGNEQFF. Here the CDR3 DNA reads TGTGCCAGCAGCCAAGGGTGGATTATAGCGGGCCCGGGGAATGAGCAGTTCTTC. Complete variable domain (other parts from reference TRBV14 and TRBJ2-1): EAGVTQFPSHSVIEKGQTVTLRCDPISGHDNLYWYRRVMGKEIKFLLHFVKESKQDESGMPNNRFLAERTGGTYSTLKVQPAELEDSGVYFCASSQGWIIAGPGNEQFFGPGTRLTVL.

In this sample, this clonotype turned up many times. The CDR3 reads CASSWGFDARGTDTQYF. The CDR3 DNA reads as TGCGCCAGCAGCTGGGGCTTCGACGCAAGGGGCACAGATACGCAGTATTTT. The rearrangement links TRBV5-1 to TRBJ2-3, with TRBD1 as a possible D gene (5 bases). V dropped 3 bases and J dropped 1 base, with 18 bases sitting between them. Germline V gives CDR1 SGHRS, CDR2 YFSETQ. The CDR3 loop spans 17 amino acids.

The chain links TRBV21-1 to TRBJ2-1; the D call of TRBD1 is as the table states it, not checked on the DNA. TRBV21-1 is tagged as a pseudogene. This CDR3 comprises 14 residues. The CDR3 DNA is TGTGCCAGCGGAAAAAGGACAGGGAATAATGAGCAGTTCTTC. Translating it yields CASGKRTGNNEQFF.

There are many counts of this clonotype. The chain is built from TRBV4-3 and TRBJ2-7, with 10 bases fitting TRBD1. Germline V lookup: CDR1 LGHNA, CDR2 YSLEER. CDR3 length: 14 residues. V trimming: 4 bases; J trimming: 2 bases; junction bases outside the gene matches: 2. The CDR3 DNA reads TGCGCCAGCAGCCGGGACAGGGGTCCCTACGAGCAGTACTTC. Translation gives CASSRDRGPYEQYF.

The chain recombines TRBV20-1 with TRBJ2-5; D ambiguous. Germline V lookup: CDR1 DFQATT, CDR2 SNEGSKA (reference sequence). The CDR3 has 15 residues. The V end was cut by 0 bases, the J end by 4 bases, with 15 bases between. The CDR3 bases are TGCAGTGCTAGAGACCCCAGTCGTCCCAGAGAGACCCAGTACTTC. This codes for CSARDPSRPRETQYF.

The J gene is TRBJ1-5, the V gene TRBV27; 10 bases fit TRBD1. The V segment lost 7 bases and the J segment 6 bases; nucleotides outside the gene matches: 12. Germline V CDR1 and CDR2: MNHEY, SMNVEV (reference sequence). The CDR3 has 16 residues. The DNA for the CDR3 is TGTGCCAGCAAGACCCTGACAGGGGGCGCGGGTCAGCCCCAGCATTTT. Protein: CASKTLTGGAGQPQHF.

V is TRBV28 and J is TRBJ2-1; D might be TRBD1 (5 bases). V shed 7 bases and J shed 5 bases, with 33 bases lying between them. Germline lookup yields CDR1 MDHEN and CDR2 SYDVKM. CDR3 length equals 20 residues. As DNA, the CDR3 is TGTGCCAGCACCCTGAGGCCCGGACACGTCGACCGAAGAAAAAACAATGAGCAGTTCTTC. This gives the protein CASTLRPGHVDRRKNNEQFF.

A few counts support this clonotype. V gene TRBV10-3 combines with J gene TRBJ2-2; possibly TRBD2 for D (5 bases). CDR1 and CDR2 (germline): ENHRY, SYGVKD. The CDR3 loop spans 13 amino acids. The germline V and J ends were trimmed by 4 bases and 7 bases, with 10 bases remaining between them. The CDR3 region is CAISGTAGGELFF. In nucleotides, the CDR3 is TGTGCCATCAGTGGGACCGCGGGCGGGGAGCTGTTTTTT.

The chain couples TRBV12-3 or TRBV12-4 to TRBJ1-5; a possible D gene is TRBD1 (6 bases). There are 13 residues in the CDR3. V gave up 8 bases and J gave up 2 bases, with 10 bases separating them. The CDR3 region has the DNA TGTGCCAGCGCTGCAGGGGGCAATCAGCCCCAGCATTTT. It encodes CASAAGGNQPQHF.

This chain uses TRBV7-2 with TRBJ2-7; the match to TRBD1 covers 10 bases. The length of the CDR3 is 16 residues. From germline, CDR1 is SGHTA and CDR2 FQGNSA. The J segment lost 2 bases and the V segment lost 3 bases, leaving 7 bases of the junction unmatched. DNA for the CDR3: TGTGCCAGCAGCTTCCCGGGACAGGGGTCTACCTACGAGCAGTACTTC. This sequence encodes CASSFPGQGSTYEQYF. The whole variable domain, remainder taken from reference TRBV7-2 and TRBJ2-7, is GAGVSQSPSNKVTEKGKDVELRCDPISGHTALYWYRQSLGQGLEFLIYFQGNSAPDKSGLPSDRFSAERTGGSVSTLTIQRTQQEDSAVYLCASSFPGQGSTYEQYFGPGTRLTVT.

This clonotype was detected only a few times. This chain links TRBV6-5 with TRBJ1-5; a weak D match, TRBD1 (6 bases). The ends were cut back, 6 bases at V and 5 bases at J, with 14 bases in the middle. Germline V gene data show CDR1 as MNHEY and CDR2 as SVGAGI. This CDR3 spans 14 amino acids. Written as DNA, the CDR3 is TGTGCCAGCAGGGCCCTACAGGGAGATCAGCCCCAGCATTTT. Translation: CASRALQGDQPQHF.

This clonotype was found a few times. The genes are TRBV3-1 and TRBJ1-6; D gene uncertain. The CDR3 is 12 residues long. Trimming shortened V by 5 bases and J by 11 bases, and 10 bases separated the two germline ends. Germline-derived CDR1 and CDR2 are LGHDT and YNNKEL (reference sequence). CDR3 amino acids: CASSSGRAPLHF. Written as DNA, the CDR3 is TGTGCCAGCAGCTCTGGAAGGGCACCCCTCCACTTT.

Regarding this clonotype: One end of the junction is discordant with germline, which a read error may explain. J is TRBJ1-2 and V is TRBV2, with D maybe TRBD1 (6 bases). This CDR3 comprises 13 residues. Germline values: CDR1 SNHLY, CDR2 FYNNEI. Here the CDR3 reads CVSSDRLTYGYTF. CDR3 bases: TGTGTCAGCAGTGACAGGCTGACCTATGGCTACACCTTC. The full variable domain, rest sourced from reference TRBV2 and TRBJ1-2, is EPEVTQTPSHQVTQMGQEVILRCVPISNHLYFYWYRQILGQKVEFLVSFYNNEISEKSEIFDDQFSVERPDGSNFTLKIRSTKLEDSAMYFCVSSDRLTYGYTFGSGTRLTVV.

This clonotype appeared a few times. Here the CDR3 DNA reads TGCAGCATTGCCGGGACAGGGTCCCACGAGCAGTACTTC. Its protein product is CSIAGTGSHEQYF. The V gene is TRBV29-1, the J gene TRBJ2-5, with 9 positions matching TRBD1. Judging by the DNA end, TRBJ2-7 fits better; the J call may be wrong. This CDR3 region has 13 residues. Germline CDR1 SQVTM, CDR2 ANQGSEA.

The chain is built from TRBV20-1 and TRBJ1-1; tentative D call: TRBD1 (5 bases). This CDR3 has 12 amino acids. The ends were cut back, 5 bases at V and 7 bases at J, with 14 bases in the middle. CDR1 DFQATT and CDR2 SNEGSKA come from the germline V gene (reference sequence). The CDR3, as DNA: TGCAGTGCTGTCCCCGGGCAGGGTGAAGCTTTCTTT. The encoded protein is CSAVPGQGEAFF.

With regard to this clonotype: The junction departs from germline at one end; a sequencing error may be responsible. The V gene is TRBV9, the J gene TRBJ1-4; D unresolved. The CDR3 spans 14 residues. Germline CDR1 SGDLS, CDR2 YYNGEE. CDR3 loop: CASSASTLDEELFF. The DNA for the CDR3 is TGTGCCAGCAGCGCCAGCACCCTCGATGAAGAACTGTTTTTT.

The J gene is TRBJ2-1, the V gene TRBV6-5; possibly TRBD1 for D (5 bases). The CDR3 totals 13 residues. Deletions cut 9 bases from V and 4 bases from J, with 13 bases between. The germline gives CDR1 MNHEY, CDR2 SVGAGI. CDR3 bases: TGTGCCAGTCAGGGTACAAATTACAATGAGCAGTTCTTC. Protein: CASQGTNYNEQFF.

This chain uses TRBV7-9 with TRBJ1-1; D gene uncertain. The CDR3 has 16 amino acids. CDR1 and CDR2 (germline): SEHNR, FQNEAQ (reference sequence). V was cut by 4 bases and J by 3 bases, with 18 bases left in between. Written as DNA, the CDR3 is TGTGCCAGCAGCTCCCATCCTGGGGTAACCCACACTGAAGCTTTCTTT. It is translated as CASSSHPGVTHTEAFF.

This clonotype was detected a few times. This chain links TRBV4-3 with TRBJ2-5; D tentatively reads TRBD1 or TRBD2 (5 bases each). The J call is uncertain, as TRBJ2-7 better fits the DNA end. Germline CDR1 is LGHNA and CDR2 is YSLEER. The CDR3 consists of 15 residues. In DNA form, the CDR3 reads TGCGCCAGCAGCCAAGACTTGGGGACGCGATACGAGCAGTACTTC. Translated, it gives CASSQDLGTRYEQYF.

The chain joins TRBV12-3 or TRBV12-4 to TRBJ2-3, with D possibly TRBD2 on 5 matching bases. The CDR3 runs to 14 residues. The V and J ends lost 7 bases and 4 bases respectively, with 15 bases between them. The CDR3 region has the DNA TGTGCCAGCATCCCAAGACTAAGCGCAGATACGCAGTATTTT. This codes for CASIPRLSADTQYF.

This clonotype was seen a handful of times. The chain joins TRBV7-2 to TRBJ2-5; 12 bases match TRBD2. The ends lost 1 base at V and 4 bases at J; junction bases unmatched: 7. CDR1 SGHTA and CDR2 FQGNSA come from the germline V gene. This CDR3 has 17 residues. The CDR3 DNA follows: TGTGCCAGCAGCTTAGGAGCTAGCGGGGGGGCCCCAGAGACCCAGTACTTC. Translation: CASSLGASGGAPETQYF.

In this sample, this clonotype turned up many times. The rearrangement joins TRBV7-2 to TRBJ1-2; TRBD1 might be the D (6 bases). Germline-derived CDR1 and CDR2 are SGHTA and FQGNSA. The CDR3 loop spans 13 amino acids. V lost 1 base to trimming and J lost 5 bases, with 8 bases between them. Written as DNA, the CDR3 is TGTGCCAGCAGCTTAGGGACAGAATATGGCTACACCTTC. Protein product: CASSLGTEYGYTF.

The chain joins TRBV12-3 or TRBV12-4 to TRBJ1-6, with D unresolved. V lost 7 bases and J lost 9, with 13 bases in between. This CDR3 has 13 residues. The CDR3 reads CASTDRAGSPLHF. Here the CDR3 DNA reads TGTGCCAGCACCGACCGAGCGGGTTCACCCCTCCACTTT.

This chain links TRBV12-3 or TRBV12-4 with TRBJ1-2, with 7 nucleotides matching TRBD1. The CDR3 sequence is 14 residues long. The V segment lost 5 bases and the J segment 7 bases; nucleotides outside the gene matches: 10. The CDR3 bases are TGTGCCAGCAGTAGGGGGGGACAGTTGGGTGGCTACACCTTC. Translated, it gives CASSRGGQLGGYTF.

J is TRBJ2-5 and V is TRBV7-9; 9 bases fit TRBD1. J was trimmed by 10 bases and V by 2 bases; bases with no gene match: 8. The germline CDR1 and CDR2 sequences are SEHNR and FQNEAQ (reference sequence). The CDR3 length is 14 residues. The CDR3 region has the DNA TGTGCCAGCAGCTTAATAGGGACAGGGTCAAACCAGTACTTC. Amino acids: CASSLIGTGSNQYF.

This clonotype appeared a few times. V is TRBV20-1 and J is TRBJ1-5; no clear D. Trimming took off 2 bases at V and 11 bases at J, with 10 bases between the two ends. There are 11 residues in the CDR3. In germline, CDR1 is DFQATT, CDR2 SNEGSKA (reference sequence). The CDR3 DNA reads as TGCAGTGCTAGACCGGAGGCGGCCCAGCATTTT. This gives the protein CSARPEAAQHF.

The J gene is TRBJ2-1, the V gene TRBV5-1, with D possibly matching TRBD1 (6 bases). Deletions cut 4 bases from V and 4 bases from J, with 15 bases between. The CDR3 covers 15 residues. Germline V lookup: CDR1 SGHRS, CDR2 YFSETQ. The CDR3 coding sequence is TGCGCCAGCAGCCCGGCTGGGACACTGTACAATGAGCAGTTCTTC. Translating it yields CASSPAGTLYNEQFF.

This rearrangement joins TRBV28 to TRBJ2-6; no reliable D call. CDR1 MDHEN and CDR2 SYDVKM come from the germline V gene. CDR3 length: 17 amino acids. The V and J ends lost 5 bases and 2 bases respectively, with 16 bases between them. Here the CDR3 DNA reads TGTGCCAGCAGTATAACTGTGGGTGGCACTGGGGCCAACGTCCTGACTTTC. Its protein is CASSITVGGTGANVLTF.

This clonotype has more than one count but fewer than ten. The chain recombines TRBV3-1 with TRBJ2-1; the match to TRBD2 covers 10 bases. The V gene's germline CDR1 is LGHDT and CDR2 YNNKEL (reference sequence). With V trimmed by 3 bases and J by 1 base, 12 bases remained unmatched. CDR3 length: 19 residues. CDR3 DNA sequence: TGTGCCAGCAGCCAGCCGGGGGCTAGCGGGGGCCCGTCCTACAATGAGCAGTTCTTC. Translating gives CASSQPGASGGPSYNEQFF.

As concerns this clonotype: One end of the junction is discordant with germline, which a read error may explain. For the CDR3, the DNA is TGTGCCGGCAGTTTAATTGGCAGGGGAAGCTACGAGCAGTACTTC. Translated, it gives CAGSLIGRGSYEQYF. The J gene is TRBJ2-4, the V gene TRBV27; TRBD1 might be the D (6 bases). The last part of the DNA fits TRBJ2-7 better; the J call may be wrong. The CDR3 spans 15 residues. Germline V gene sequence: CDR1 MNHEY, CDR2 SMNVEV (reference sequence).